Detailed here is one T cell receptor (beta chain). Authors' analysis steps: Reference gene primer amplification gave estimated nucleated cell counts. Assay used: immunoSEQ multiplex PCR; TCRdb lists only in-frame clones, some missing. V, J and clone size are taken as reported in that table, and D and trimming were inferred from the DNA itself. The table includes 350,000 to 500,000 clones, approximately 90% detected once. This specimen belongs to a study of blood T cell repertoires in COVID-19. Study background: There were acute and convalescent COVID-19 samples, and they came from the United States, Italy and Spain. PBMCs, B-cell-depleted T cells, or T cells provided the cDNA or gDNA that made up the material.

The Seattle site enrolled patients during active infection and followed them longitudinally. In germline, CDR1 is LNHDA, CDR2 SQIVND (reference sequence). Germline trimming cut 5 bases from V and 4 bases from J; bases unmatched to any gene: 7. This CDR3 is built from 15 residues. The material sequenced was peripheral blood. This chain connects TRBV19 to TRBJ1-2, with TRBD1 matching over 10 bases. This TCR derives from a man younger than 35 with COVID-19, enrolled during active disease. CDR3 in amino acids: CASSADRGRLYGYTF. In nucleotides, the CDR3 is TGTGCCAGTAGTGCAGACAGGGGGCGTCTCTATGGCTACACCTTC. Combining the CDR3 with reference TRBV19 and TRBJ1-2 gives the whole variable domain DGGITQSPKYLFRKEGQNVTLSCEQNLNHDAMYWYRQDPGQGLRLIYYSQIVNDFQKGDIAEGYSVSREKKESFPLTVTSAQKNPTAFYLCASSADRGRLYGYTFGSGTRLTVV.